This is a list of T cell receptor beta chains from one sample in a study of blood T cell repertoires in COVID-19. Repertoires were generated with immunoSEQ multiplex PCR, while TCRdb's copy carries only in-frame clones and drops some. This sample has almost 400,000 clones, with 88% found just once. Sequenced input: PBMCs or T cells enriched from blood (not recorded which). The receptors shown here come from a woman aged 25-40 years with acute COVID-19. Each CDR3 is given with its conserved first and last residue. D genes are given only for firm matches. A clone size is listed for some rows: how often the clone was seen (once, few, many), or a class if it is expanded.

CDR3nt: TGCGCCAGCAGCAGGGGACAGTGGGGCACAGATACGCAGTATTTT
CDR3aa: CASSRGQWGTDTQYF
j_gene: TRBJ2-3
abundance: .
v_gene: TRBV5-1
d_gene: TRBD1

CDR3nt: TGTGCCACCATGAGCGGGGACAACTACAATGAGCAGTTCTTC
CDR3aa: CATMSGDNYNEQFF
j_gene: TRBJ2-1
abundance: .
v_gene: TRBV24-1
d_gene: .

CDR3nt: TGTGCCAGCGTCCGGGACAGGGGGTATTCGTACGAGCAGTACTTC
CDR3aa: CASVRDRGYSYEQYF
j_gene: TRBJ2-7
abundance: .
v_gene: TRBV2
d_gene: TRBD1

CDR3nt: TGTGCCAGCAGAGTGGGGACAGGGGGCACTTACGAGCAGTACTTC
CDR3aa: CASRVGTGGTYEQYF
j_gene: TRBJ2-7
abundance: .
v_gene: TRBV6-5
d_gene: TRBD1

CDR3nt: TGTGCCAGCAGCTTAGCCGTGGGGACAGGGGATGGCTACACCTTC
CDR3aa: CASSLAVGTGDGYTF
j_gene: TRBJ1-2
abundance: .
v_gene: TRBV7-9
d_gene: TRBD1

CDR3nt: TGTGCCAGCAGCGTTTGGCTAGCGGGGGGTCGTGTCTACAATGAGCAGTTCTTC
CDR3aa: CASSVWLAGGRVYNEQFF
j_gene: TRBJ2-1
abundance: .
v_gene: TRBV9
d_gene: TRBD2

CDR3nt: TGTGCCAGCAGTTTAGAGGGGGCTGGCTACACCTTC
CDR3aa: CASSLEGAGYTF
j_gene: TRBJ1-2
abundance: few
v_gene: TRBV12-3/TRBV12-4
d_gene: TRBD1

CDR3nt: TGCGCCAGCAGTGACCCAGGGGGCGAGCAGTACTTC
CDR3aa: CASSDPGGEQYF
j_gene: TRBJ2-7
abundance: .
v_gene: TRBV10-1
d_gene: TRBD1

CDR3nt: TGTGCCAGCTCGACCGGACAGGGGTTTTGGCAGCCCCAGCATTTT
CDR3aa: CASSTGQGFWQPQHF
j_gene: TRBJ1-5
abundance: .
v_gene: TRBV18
d_gene: TRBD1

CDR3nt: TGCAGCGTATCCCACCCACTAGCCAAAAACATTCAGTACTTC
CDR3aa: CSVSHPLAKNIQYF
j_gene: TRBJ2-4
abundance: .
v_gene: TRBV29-1
d_gene: .

CDR3nt: TGTGCCAGCCAGGGAAGCGGGTACGAGCAGTACTTC
CDR3aa: CASQGSGYEQYF
j_gene: TRBJ2-7
abundance: .
v_gene: TRBV6-5
d_gene: .

CDR3nt: TGTGCCAGCAGGGGTAAGACGGGCGAGCAGTACTTC
CDR3aa: CASRGKTGEQYF
j_gene: TRBJ2-7
abundance: .
v_gene: TRBV27
d_gene: .

CDR3nt: TGTGCCTGGAGTGTCCCTTACCTTGGACAGGTCAATCAGCCCCAGCATTTT
CDR3aa: CAWSVPYLGQVNQPQHF
j_gene: TRBJ1-5
abundance: .
v_gene: TRBV30
d_gene: TRBD1

CDR3nt: TGTGCCACCAGTGATTCACGGGTAGGGACAGGGAGTGGCTACACCTTC
CDR3aa: CATSDSRVGTGSGYTF
j_gene: TRBJ1-2
abundance: few
v_gene: TRBV24-1
d_gene: TRBD1

CDR3nt: TGTGCCAGCAGTGGGGCGGGGATCTCTGGGGCCAACGTCCTGACTTTC
CDR3aa: CASSGAGISGANVLTF
j_gene: TRBJ2-6
abundance: .
v_gene: TRBV6-1
d_gene: .

CDR3nt: TGTGCCAGCAGCCGGACAGGGGAGAGTGAGCAGTTCTTC
CDR3aa: CASSRTGESEQFF
j_gene: TRBJ2-1
abundance: .
v_gene: TRBV11-3
d_gene: TRBD1

CDR3nt: TGTGCCAGCAGGACCGGACAGGTCCCATCACCAGCTTTCTTT
CDR3aa: CASRTGQVPSPAFF
j_gene: TRBJ1-1
abundance: .
v_gene: TRBV6-5
d_gene: TRBD1

CDR3nt: TGCAGCGTTGAAGATGGGCTTAAGCGGGGGAAGTACCAAGAGACCCAGTACTTC
CDR3aa: CSVEDGLKRGKYQETQYF
j_gene: TRBJ2-5
abundance: .
v_gene: TRBV29-1
d_gene: TRBD2

CDR3nt: TGTGCCAGCAGCCAAGAGGGGGGATTCGAGCAGTACTTC
CDR3aa: CASSQEGGFEQYF
j_gene: TRBJ2-7
abundance: .
v_gene: TRBV4-2
d_gene: .

CDR3nt: TGTGCCAGTGCCGCGGGACAGAACAACTATGGCTACACCTTC
CDR3aa: CASAAGQNNYGYTF
j_gene: TRBJ1-2
abundance: .
v_gene: TRBV24-1
d_gene: TRBD1

CDR3nt: TGTGCCAGCAGCCAAACCAGGGGCTACAATGAGCAGTTCTTC
CDR3aa: CASSQTRGYNEQFF
j_gene: TRBJ2-1
abundance: once
v_gene: TRBV7-9
d_gene: .

CDR3nt: TGCGCCAGCAGAGGAGGGAACACTGAAGCTTTCTTT
CDR3aa: CASRGGNTEAFF
j_gene: TRBJ1-1
abundance: .
v_gene: TRBV10-2
d_gene: .

CDR3nt: TGTGCTAGTGGTTTGGGGGTAGCGGGGGTCACAGATACGCAGTATTTT
CDR3aa: CASGLGVAGVTDTQYF
j_gene: TRBJ2-3
abundance: .
v_gene: TRBV12-5
d_gene: TRBD2

CDR3nt: TGTGCCAGCAGCTCCAGAGTCCCCCTCAACTACGAGCAGTACTTC
CDR3aa: CASSSRVPLNYEQYF
j_gene: TRBJ2-7
abundance: .
v_gene: TRBV13
d_gene: .

CDR3nt: TGCGCCAGCAGCCACGGTGGGACAGGAGTTAACTATGGCTACACCTTC
CDR3aa: CASSHGGTGVNYGYTF
j_gene: TRBJ1-2
abundance: once
v_gene: TRBV4-1
d_gene: TRBD1

CDR3nt: TGTGCCAGCAGTGAATGGCGGACAGGGGGCGACTATGGCTACACCTTC
CDR3aa: CASSEWRTGGDYGYTF
j_gene: TRBJ1-2
abundance: once
v_gene: TRBV2
d_gene: TRBD1

CDR3nt: TGTGCCAGCAGCGTAGAAATGAGGGGGACTGAAGCTTTCTTT
CDR3aa: CASSVEMRGTEAFF
j_gene: TRBJ1-1
abundance: once
v_gene: TRBV9
d_gene: .

CDR3nt: TGTGCCAGCAGTTTACAGGCGAGCAATCAGCCCCAGCATTTT
CDR3aa: CASSLQASNQPQHF
j_gene: TRBJ1-5
abundance: .
v_gene: TRBV6-5
d_gene: .

CDR3nt: TGCAGCGTTGAAGATAGTTGGCGGGTAGCTTTCTTT
CDR3aa: CSVEDSWRVAFF
j_gene: TRBJ1-1
abundance: .
v_gene: TRBV29-1
d_gene: .